Below, 29 T cell receptor beta chains from the same sample are listed, as sequenced in a study of graft-versus-host responses after intestinal transplantation. The assay was immunoSEQ multiplex PCR, and TCRdb's table has in-frame clones only and misses some. The profile shows more than 95,000 clones, roughly 87% of them singletons. No antigen has been assigned to these receptors. This specimen was unstimulated CD4+ T cells sorted from spleen or lymph node cells, taken before intestinal transplant. The receptors derive from a human donor who received an intestinal transplant.

With respect to this clone: Other nucleotide sequences from this sample produce the same CDR3. This chain joins TRBV4-1 and TRBJ2-1; 9 bases align to TRBD1. This CDR3 spans 18 amino acids. V lost 0 bases, J lost 4 bases, and 10 bases stayed unmatched. Germline loops: CDR1 MGHRA, CDR2 YSYEKL. The CDR3 DNA follows: TGCGCCAGCAGCCAAGAAAGTAAGGGGACAGGGTGGTACAATGAGCAGTTCTTC. This translates into CASSQESKGTGWYNEQFF.

This clone has only one observation. The V and J genes are TRBV10-1 and TRBJ2-2; D unresolved. This CDR3 spans 15 amino acids. Germline assignment: CDR1 WNHNN and CDR2 SYGVQD (reference sequence). Trimming cost V 5 bases and J 4 bases, with 14 bases left between them. The CDR3 is CASSRTTRGTGELFF. The CDR3 nucleotides read TGCGCCAGCAGTAGAACTACCCGCGGCACCGGGGAGCTGTTTTTT.

The V gene is TRBV10-3, the J gene TRBJ1-3; D is possibly TRBD1 (6 bases). V lost 2 bases and J 1 base, leaving 15 bases between the germline ends. CDR1 is ENHRY and CDR2 is SYGVKD in the germline V gene. This CDR3 has 17 amino acids. The DNA for the CDR3 is TGTGCCATCAGTGAGCCCATTAGGGGGACGTCTGGAAACACCATATATTTT. This translates into CAISEPIRGTSGNTIYF.

For the CDR3, the DNA is TGCAGCGCTGGGGTTTATGAGACTGAAGCTTTCTTT. Its translation: CSAGVYETEAFF. The chain links TRBV29-1 to TRBJ1-1; the D is unclear. V lost 7 bases and J lost 5, with 14 bases in between. Germline V gene data show CDR1 as SQVTM and CDR2 as ANQGSEA. The CDR3 runs to 12 residues.

This chain joins TRBV18 and TRBJ2-5; unclear D gene. V dropped 1 base and J dropped 2 bases, with 5 bases sitting between them. CDR3 length equals 13 residues. CDR1 is KGHSH and CDR2 is LQKENI in the germline V gene. The CDR3 DNA sequence: TGTGCCAGCTCACCACACGAACAAGAGACCCAGTACTTC. Protein: CASSPHEQETQYF.

The chain links TRBV6-4 to TRBJ2-3; a possible D gene is TRBD2 (6 bases). V was pared by 6 bases and J by 5 bases, with 12 bases between. This CDR3 region has 13 residues. CDR1 and CDR2 (germline): MRHNA, SNTAGT. The CDR3 loop is CASRPSGVDTQYF. The CDR3 DNA sequence: TGTGCCAGCAGGCCTTCGGGGGTAGATACGCAGTATTTT.

The chain is built from TRBV9 and TRBJ1-3, with a possible D match to TRBD1 (6 bases). V was pared by 5 bases and J by 0 bases, with 9 bases between. Germline CDR1 SGDLS, CDR2 YYNGEE. This CDR3 is 14 amino acids long. Here the CDR3 reads CASRAGVSGNTIYF. The CDR3 DNA sequence: TGTGCCAGCAGAGCAGGGGTCTCTGGAAACACCATATATTTT.

V is TRBV5-4 and J is TRBJ1-2, with TRBD1 matching 8 bases. Germline CDR1 reads SGHNT; CDR2 reads YYREEE (reference sequence). The J segment lost 8 bases and the V segment lost 3 bases, leaving 6 bases of the junction unmatched. CDR3 length: 13 residues. The CDR3 DNA is TGTGCCAGCAGCTCCCAGGGGGCTCAGGGCTACACCTTC. Translated, it gives CASSSQGAQGYTF. Drawing the rest from reference TRBV5-4 and TRBJ1-2, the complete variable domain is ETGVTQSPTHLIKTRGQQVTLRCSSQSGHNTVSWYQQALGQGPQFIFQYYREEENGRGNFPPRFSGLQFPNYSSELNVNALELDDSALYLCASSSQGAQGYTFGSGTRLTVV.

This sequence joins TRBV2 and TRBJ1-2, with TRBD1 matching 10 bases. Germline-derived CDR1 and CDR2 are SNHLY and FYNNEI. CDR3 length: 13 residues. With 3 bases clipped from V and 7 bases from J, the junction kept 2 bases outside the gene matches. Here the CDR3 DNA reads TGTGCCAGCAGTGAGACAGGGGGCAGTGGCTACACCTTC. Translated: CASSETGGSGYTF.

The chain carries TRBV6-5 and TRBJ1-2, with 7 bases aligning to TRBD1. Germline CDR1 MNHEY, CDR2 SVGAGI. V lost 2 bases to trimming and J lost 3 bases; unmatched junction nucleotides: 3. The CDR3 has 14 residues. The CDR3 spells CASSYRGLHYGYTF. The CDR3 DNA is TGTGCCAGCAGTTACAGGGGGCTCCACTATGGCTACACCTTC.

The chain combines TRBV5-1 with TRBJ2-7, with TRBD1 matching over 8 bases. The ends lost 6 bases at V and 3 bases at J; junction bases unmatched: 14. CDR1 is SGHRS, CDR2 YFSETQ, per germline. The CDR3 consists of 16 residues. CDR3: CASTPSVQGGFYEQYF. The CDR3 DNA sequence: TGCGCCAGCACCCCCTCTGTACAGGGGGGCTTCTACGAGCAGTACTTC.

The rearrangement joins TRBV5-1 to TRBJ2-5, with 9 nucleotides matching TRBD2. The germline gives CDR1 SGHRS, CDR2 YFSETQ. Trimming took 5 bases from V and 4 from J; bases not matched to a gene: 9. This CDR3 has 15 residues. CDR3 sequence reads: CASSIGAGGRETQYF. The CDR3 coding sequence is TGCGCCAGCAGTATTGGAGCGGGGGGCCGAGAGACCCAGTACTTC.

In DNA, the CDR3 is TGCGCCAGCGGACCCCAGGGGGCGGCGAGCGGGGAGCTGTTTTTT. It translates to CASGPQGAASGELFF. This sequence joins TRBV5-1 and TRBJ2-2; 8 nucleotides agree with TRBD1. The CDR3 has 15 amino acids. J was trimmed by 7 bases and V by 7 bases; bases with no gene match: 12. Germline V gene lookup returns CDR1 SGHRS and CDR2 YFSETQ.

This sequence joins TRBV19 and TRBJ2-3; TRBD2 is a possible D gene (7 bases). Per germline, CDR1 LNHDA and CDR2 SQIVND (reference sequence). Trimming stripped 6 bases from V and 3 bases from J, with 13 bases between. This CDR3 spans 14 amino acids. CDR3 DNA sequence: TGTGCCAGTAGCCTAGGGGGGGGGACAGATACGCAGTATTTT. Translated: CASSLGGGTDTQYF.

This chain joins TRBV28 and TRBJ2-5, with D possibly TRBD2 on 6 matching bases. V was cut by 8 bases and J by 14 bases, with 21 bases left in between. CDR1 MDHEN and CDR2 SYDVKM come from the germline V gene. This CDR3 is 12 amino acids long. CDR3 sequence reads: CASRPGRHPSYF. The CDR3 DNA follows: TGTGCCAGCCGGCCCGGGAGACACCCAAGCTACTTC.

The chain joins TRBV5-1 to TRBJ2-6; D perhaps matches TRBD1 (6 bases). The V and J ends lost 0 bases and 0 bases respectively, with 7 bases between them. CDR1 and CDR2 (germline): SGHRS, YFSETQ. The CDR3 is 16 residues long. The CDR3 DNA is TGCGCCAGCAGCTTGGAACAGGGCTCTGGGGCCAACGTCCTGACTTTC. Protein: CASSLEQGSGANVLTF. Based on the CDR3 plus reference TRBV5-1 and TRBJ2-6, the full variable domain is KAGVTQTPRYLIKTRGQQVTLSCSPISGHRSVSWYQQTPGQGLQFLFEYFSETQRNKGNFPGRFSGRQFSNSRSEMNVSTLELGDSALYLCASSLEQGSGANVLTFGAGSRLTVL.

The chain is built from TRBV30 and TRBJ2-7, with D tentatively TRBD2 (6 bases). V was pared by 3 bases and J by 4 bases, with 10 bases between. CDR1 is GTSNPN, CDR2 SVGIG, per germline (reference sequence). The CDR3 totals 12 residues. CDR3 residues: CAWRRDLYEQYF. The CDR3 DNA sequence: TGTGCCTGGAGGCGGGATCTTTACGAGCAGTACTTC.

This chain links TRBV7-3 with TRBJ2-1; 10 positions match TRBD1. The CDR3 sequence is 15 residues long. Looked up from germline, CDR1 is SGHTA and CDR2 is FQGTGA. With 1 base clipped from V and 8 bases from J, the junction kept 5 bases outside the gene matches. CDR3 coding DNA: TGTGCCAGCAGCTTAAATACGGGACAGGGGTATGAGCAGTTCTTC. Protein product: CASSLNTGQGYEQFF.

The table lists this clone with a count of one. The V and J genes are TRBV18 and TRBJ1-3; D possibly corresponds to TRBD1 (5 bases). The CDR3 contains 17 residues. V was clipped by 3 bases and J by 4 bases, with 19 bases between them. CDR1 is KGHSH, CDR2 LQKENI, per germline. CDR3 DNA: TGTGCCAGCTCACCTCTCGATTCAGGGTTGGCGGGAAACACCATATATTTT. It is translated as CASSPLDSGLAGNTIYF.

This clone has just one count. The J gene is TRBJ2-3, the V gene TRBV2; D unclear. The CDR3 contains 14 residues. Trimming pared 4 bases from V and 4 bases from J, leaving 12 bases between. Germline CDR1 SNHLY, CDR2 FYNNEI. This chain's CDR3 is CASSVQVSSDTQYF. The CDR3 nucleotides read TGTGCCAGCAGTGTCCAAGTAAGCTCAGATACGCAGTATTTT.

The rearrangement uses TRBV6-5 and TRBJ1-6; TRBD1 matches 9 bases. After removal of 2 bases from V and 5 bases from J, the junction contained 1 base not matched to a gene. This CDR3 comprises 15 residues. Germline V gene data show CDR1 as MNHEY and CDR2 as SVGAGI. The CDR3 DNA follows: TGTGCCAGCAGTTACGGGACAGGGAATAATTCACCCCTCCACTTT. Amino acids: CASSYGTGNNSPLHF.

In its sample, this clone was seen once. This rearrangement joins TRBV10-3 to TRBJ1-6; D not certain. V lost 4 bases, J lost 8 bases, and 12 bases lay in between. This CDR3 spans 14 amino acids. Germline lookup yields CDR1 ENHRY and CDR2 SYGVKD. DNA for the CDR3: TGTGCCATCAGTGTTCGGGTCGGGGATTCACCCCTCCACTTT. It translates to CAISVRVGDSPLHF.

The rearrangement links TRBV7-9 to TRBJ2-3; D not certain. The CDR3 is 15 residues long. Trimming shortened V by 0 bases and J by 5 bases, and 12 bases separated the two germline ends. Germline assignment: CDR1 SEHNR and CDR2 FQNEAQ (reference sequence). CDR3 amino acids: CASSLAEIRGDTQYF. CDR3 bases: TGTGCCAGCAGCTTAGCGGAGATAAGAGGAGATACGCAGTATTTT.

Points on this clone: Other nucleotide sequences in the sample specify the same CDR3. The genes are TRBV19 and TRBJ2-7; D gene unclear. CDR1 and CDR2 (germline): LNHDA, SQIVND (reference sequence). With 3 bases removed from V and 0 bases from J, the gap between germline ends came to 9 bases. The CDR3 covers 14 residues. CDR3 sequence (DNA): TGTGCCAGTAGTATTGGCAGGTTCTCCTACGAGCAGTACTTC. This translates into CASSIGRFSYEQYF.

The chain uses TRBV7-2 and TRBJ2-3; D might be TRBD2 (5 bases). V was shortened by 0 bases and J by 4 bases, with 8 bases between the two germline ends. This CDR3 contains 14 residues. CDR1 and CDR2 (germline): SGHTA, FQGNSA. The CDR3 is CASSLAGVSDTQYF. In DNA form, the CDR3 reads TGTGCCAGCAGCTTAGCGGGAGTTTCAGATACGCAGTATTTT.

The chain joins TRBV30 to TRBJ2-4; the D gene is possibly TRBD2 (6 bases). The V gene lost 3 bases and the J gene lost 7 bases, with 10 bases spanning the gap. CDR3 size: 12 residues. Germline V gene sequence: CDR1 GTSNPN, CDR2 SVGIG (reference sequence). As DNA, the CDR3 is TGTGCCTGGAGATCTAGCGTGAACATTCAGTACTTC. This codes for CAWRSSVNIQYF.

This chain connects TRBV10-2 to TRBJ2-1; weak D call: TRBD2 (6 bases). Germline CDR1 reads WSHSY; CDR2 reads SAAADI. Trimming took 8 bases from V and 5 from J, leaving 10 bases between them. The CDR3 consists of 12 residues. Here the CDR3 DNA reads TGCGCCAGCGGAGGAGGGGACAATGAGCAGTTCTTC. Protein product: CASGGGDNEQFF.

J is TRBJ1-4 and V is TRBV18, with TRBD1 identical over 8 bases. The germline V gene encodes CDR1 KGHSH and CDR2 LQKENI. V dropped 4 bases and J dropped 8; count of bases not matched to a gene: 6. The CDR3 is 14 amino acids. Written as DNA, the CDR3 is TGTGCCAGCTCACAGGACAGGGTTGAGGAAAAACTGTTTTTT. Protein: CASSQDRVEEKLFF.

The chain joins TRBV27 to TRBJ2-3, with 9 bases that match TRBD2. The CDR3 is 16 amino acids. V trimming: 5 bases; J trimming: 5 bases; junction bases outside the gene matches: 11. Germline V gives CDR1 MNHEY, CDR2 SMNVEV (reference sequence). CDR3 protein: CASSPDPGLARDTQYF. For the CDR3, the DNA is TGTGCCAGCAGTCCCGATCCGGGACTAGCCAGAGATACGCAGTATTTT.